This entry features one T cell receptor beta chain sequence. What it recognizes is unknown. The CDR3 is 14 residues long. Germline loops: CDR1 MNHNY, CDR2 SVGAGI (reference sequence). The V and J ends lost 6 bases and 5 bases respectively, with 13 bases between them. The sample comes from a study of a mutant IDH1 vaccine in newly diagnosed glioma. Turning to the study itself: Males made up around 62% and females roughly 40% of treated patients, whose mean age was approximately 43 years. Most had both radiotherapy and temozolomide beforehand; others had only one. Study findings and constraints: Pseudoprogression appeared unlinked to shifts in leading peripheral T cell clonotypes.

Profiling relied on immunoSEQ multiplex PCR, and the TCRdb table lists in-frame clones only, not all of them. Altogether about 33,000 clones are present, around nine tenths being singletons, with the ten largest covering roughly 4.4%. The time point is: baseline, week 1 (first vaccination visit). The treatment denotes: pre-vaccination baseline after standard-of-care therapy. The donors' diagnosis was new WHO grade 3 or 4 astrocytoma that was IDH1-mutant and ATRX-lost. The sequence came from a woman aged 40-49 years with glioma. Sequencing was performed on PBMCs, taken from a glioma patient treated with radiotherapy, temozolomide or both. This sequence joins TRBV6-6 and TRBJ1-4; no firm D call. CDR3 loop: CASSPRHTNEKLFF. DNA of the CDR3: TGTGCCAGCAGCCCTCGACATACCAATGAAAAACTGTTTTTT.